Shown below are 12 T cell receptor beta chains from a single sample sequenced in a study of blood T cell repertoires in COVID-19. Profiled with immunoSEQ multiplex PCR; TCRdb holds only in-frame clones, not every one. The data hold 80,000 to 100,000 clones, with about 74% observed a single time. The sample taken for sequencing was peripheral blood. The receptors originated from a man aged 70-80 years with COVID-19, enrolled during active disease.

The chain has TRBV27 and TRBJ2-3; no firm D call. Trimming removed 4 bases at V and 3 bases at J, with 14 bases between. Germline CDR1 and CDR2: MNHEY and SMNVEV (reference sequence). CDR3 length: 15 amino acids. As DNA, the CDR3 is TGTGCCAGCAGTTCACCGAGACAAAGGACAGATACGCAGTATTTT. It encodes CASSSPRQRTDTQYF.

This chain connects TRBV5-1 to TRBJ2-7; 8 nucleotides align to TRBD1. The germline V gene encodes CDR1 SGHRS and CDR2 YFSETQ. CDR3 length: 15 residues. V was pared by 2 bases and J by 5 bases, with 9 bases of the junction left unmatched. CDR3 amino acids: CASSFRGRLTHEQYF. CDR3 nucleotides: TGCGCCAGCAGCTTCAGGGGGCGCCTGACCCACGAGCAGTACTTC.

This chain uses TRBV27 with TRBJ1-1; D not resolved. The V gene's germline CDR1 is MNHEY and CDR2 SMNVEV (reference sequence). This CDR3 region has 14 residues. Trimming took 1 base from V and 0 from J, leaving 6 bases between them. CDR3 nucleotides: TGTGCCAGCAGTTTATATCAGGTGAACACTGAAGCTTTCTTT. It yields the protein CASSLYQVNTEAFF.

CDR3 coding DNA: TGTGCCAGCAGCCAGGGACTAGCGTTCACAGATACGCAGTATTTT. It is translated as CASSQGLAFTDTQYF. The V call is TRBV7-9, the J call TRBJ2-3; TRBD2 aligns across 10 bases. CDR3 size: 15 residues. J lost 2 bases, V lost 5 bases, and 4 bases had no gene match. Germline loops: CDR1 SEHNR, CDR2 FQNEAQ (reference sequence).

This chain joins TRBV27 and TRBJ1-5; TRBD1 aligns across 8 bases. The germline V gene has CDR1 MNHEY and CDR2 SMNVEV (reference sequence). J lost 1 base, V lost 6 bases, and 5 bases had no gene match. The CDR3 has 15 amino acids. The CDR3 DNA sequence: TGTGCCAGCAGCCCAGGGGGCCGGAGCAATCAGCCCCAGCATTTT. It encodes CASSPGGRSNQPQHF.

The gene calls are TRBV10-3 and TRBJ2-2; D is ambiguous. CDR3 length: 15 amino acids. The germline V gene has CDR1 ENHRY and CDR2 SYGVKD. Trimming shortened V by 4 bases and J by 8 bases, and 17 bases separated the two germline ends. The CDR3 spells CAISVSSDPGGELFF. The CDR3 region has the DNA TGTGCCATCAGTGTCTCAAGCGACCCTGGGGGGGAGCTGTTTTTT.

V gene TRBV11-3 combines with J gene TRBJ2-3; D possibly corresponds to TRBD2 (6 bases). Germline CDR1 reads SGHNT; CDR2 reads YENEEA. Trimming took off 1 base at V and 4 bases at J, with 9 bases between the two ends. This CDR3 has 14 residues. CDR3 in amino acids: CASSLVGGADTQYF. The CDR3 DNA is TGTGCCAGCAGCTTAGTGGGGGGAGCAGATACGCAGTATTTT.

The chain carries TRBV29-1 and TRBJ2-7, with D possibly being TRBD1 (5 bases). Germline-derived CDR1 and CDR2 are SQVTM and ANQGSEA. V was pared by 1 base and J by 2 bases, with 6 bases between. The CDR3 loop spans 12 amino acids. The CDR3 is CSVEAGTYEQYF. CDR3 nucleotide sequence: TGCAGCGTTGAAGCAGGGACCTACGAGCAGTACTTC.

This clone has just one count. The chain uses TRBV5-1 and TRBJ1-5; D ambiguous. The CDR3 runs 14 residues. V dropped 0 bases and J dropped 0 bases, with 4 bases sitting between them. CDR1 SGHRS and CDR2 YFSETQ come from the germline V gene. CDR3 sequence: CASSLGSSNQPQHF. The CDR3 DNA sequence: TGCGCCAGCAGCTTGGGCAGTAGCAATCAGCCCCAGCATTTT.

Only a few counts were recorded for this clone. This chain links TRBV5-5 with TRBJ2-4; D is possibly TRBD1 (6 bases). Germline-derived CDR1 and CDR2 are SGHKS and YYEKEE (reference sequence). The V end was cut by 6 bases, the J end by 0 bases, with 16 bases between. The CDR3 is made up of 16 amino acids. This chain's CDR3 is CASTDDRRIAKNIQYF. For the CDR3, the DNA is TGTGCCAGCACCGACGACAGGCGAATAGCCAAAAACATTCAGTACTTC.

This chain uses TRBV5-6 with TRBJ2-3; TRBD2 might be the D (6 bases). With 2 bases removed from V and 2 bases from J, the gap between germline ends came to 9 bases. The CDR3 has 14 residues. Germline assignment: CDR1 SGHDT and CDR2 YYEEEE. CDR3 loop: CASSFSGNTDTQYF. CDR3 bases: TGTGCCAGCAGCTTTAGCGGAAACACAGATACGCAGTATTTT.

This chain connects TRBV5-6 to TRBJ1-4; D is ambiguous. Germline CDR1 SGHDT, CDR2 YYEEEE. The CDR3 is made up of 14 amino acids. Trimming stripped 0 bases from V and 2 bases from J, with 5 bases between. CDR3 nucleotides: TGTGCCAGCAGCTTGGGTATCACTAATGAAAAACTGTTTTTT. Translation gives CASSLGITNEKLFF.